The 10 T cell receptor beta chains in this list originate from one sample, sequenced in a study of CXCR3-negative and CXCR3-positive naive CD8 T cells. Study-level findings and limits: CXCR3-positive naive cells carried more hydrophobic TRB CDR3s than CXCR3-negative ones.

Their antigen targets remain unknown. The authors made the TRB cDNA libraries by 5' RACE using UMI labels. TCRdb re-called the 5' RACE reads, yielding one record per CDR3 amino acid sequence without DNA. The table lists around 160,000 distinct CDR3 sequences. The sequenced sample consisted of naive CXCR3+ CD8+ T cells from blood. The subset is: CD45RO-CCR7+CD27+CD95- naive CD8+ T cells expressing CXCR3 (TNR3+). Receptors were obtained from a human donor in good health. Some clones in this sample may be carry-over from other donors' samples.

The genes are TRBV11-2 and TRBJ2-6. Germline V gives CDR1 SGHAT, CDR2 FQNNGV. The CDR3 is 15 amino acids. CDR3 protein: CASSSPAPGANVLTF.

The V call is TRBV29-1, the J call TRBJ2-5; the TCRdb call, TRBD1, lacks DNA for checking. This CDR3 is 14 amino acids long. Per the germline V gene, CDR1 is SQVTM and CDR2 is ANQGSEA. The CDR3 sequence: CSVELGQGSETQYF.

The rearrangement links TRBV29-1 to TRBJ1-1; TCRdb proposes TRBD1, but this gene call is untestable without DNA. Looked up from germline, CDR1 is SQVTM and CDR2 is ANQGSEA. This CDR3 comprises 12 residues. The CDR3 spells CSTDRGRTEAFF.

The chain joins TRBV29-1 to TRBJ1-5. CDR3 length: 13 residues. Germline loops: CDR1 SQVTM, CDR2 ANQGSEA. This CDR3 reads CSVQTQTGQPQHF.

The V gene is TRBV4-1, the J gene TRBJ1-1; TCRdb's D call of TRBD1 is untestable without DNA. The CDR3 spans 15 residues. Germline V gene sequence: CDR1 MGHRA, CDR2 YSYEKL. The CDR3 loop is CASSQEQGTNTEAFF.

This rearrangement joins TRBV12-3 or TRBV12-4 to TRBJ2-3; with no DNA, the TCRdb D assignment of TRBD1 cannot be verified. The CDR3 runs 15 residues. The CDR3 sequence is CASLSLDRGSDTQYF.

This chain's CDR3 is CASSKSPGVSTQYF. This chain joins TRBV21-1 and TRBJ2-5; no DNA is available, so the TRBD1 call from TCRdb remains unchecked. TRBV21-1 is a pseudogene locus. The length of the CDR3 is 14 residues.

The V and J genes are TRBV28 and TRBJ1-4. The CDR3 extends over 14 amino acids. CDR1 is MDHEN, CDR2 SYDVKM, per germline. CDR3 region: CATRLLGANEKLFF.

The J gene is TRBJ2-1, the V gene TRBV11-2; with no DNA, the TCRdb D assignment of TRBD2 cannot be verified. Germline V gives CDR1 SGHAT, CDR2 FQNNGV. This CDR3 contains 15 residues. The chain's CDR3 is CASSLGLAGMNEQFF. Looking up the rest from reference TRBV11-2 and TRBJ2-1 gives the full variable domain: EAGVAQSPRYKIIEKRQSVAFWCNPISGHATLYWYQQILGQGPKLLIQFQNNGVVDDSQLPKDRFSAERLKGVDSTLKIQPAKLEDSAVYLCASSLGLAGMNEQFFGPGTRLTVL.

The chain links TRBV7-9 to TRBJ2-2; the D call of TRBD2 rests on TCRdb alone, since no DNA is present to check it. Germline V gene data show CDR1 as SEHNR and CDR2 as FQNEAQ (reference sequence). The CDR3 extends over 15 amino acids. The CDR3 loop is CASSRLAGVYGELFF.